Listed below are T cell receptor beta chains from one sample, sequenced in a study of T cell responses to AZD1222 COVID-19 vaccine. This table comes from immunoSEQ multiplex PCR, and its TCRdb copy is limited to in-frame clones, with some not included. The table lists about 97,000 clones, more than 85% of them singletons. This material consisted of peripheral blood, taken on day 0 of AZD1222 vaccination. These receptors were taken from an adult in good health. The CDR3 runs from the conserved cysteine through the conserved F or W. D genes are given only for firm matches. The listing skips clone size in some rows; elsewhere it reads once, few, many or a size class.

TRBV28	TRBJ2-5	.	few	TGTGCCAGCAGTCCATTTGGGGTGATGGGTGGCGCGACCCAGTACTTC	CASSPFGVMGGATQYF
TRBV7-2	TRBJ2-7	TRBD2	.	TGTGCCAGCAGCTTAGTGAGCACTAGCGCCTCCTACGAGCAGTACTTC	CASSLVSTSASYEQYF
TRBV28	TRBJ2-4	.	.	TGTGCCAGCAGTTTATGGGGCATTCAGTACTTC	CASSLWGIQYF
TRBV19	TRBJ2-7	.	few	TGTGCCAGTAGTATCCAGGGTAGTGGTGGCGAGCAGTACTTC	CASSIQGSGGEQYF
TRBV18	TRBJ1-5	.	.	TGTGCCAGCTCACCAGGAAACAATCAGCCCCAGCATTTT	CASSPGNNQPQHF
TRBV11-1	TRBJ1-1	TRBD1	.	TGTGCCAGCAGCAAAGACAGGGCCAGACGTGAAGCTTTCTTT	CASSKDRARREAFF
TRBV2	TRBJ1-2	.	.	TGTGCCAGCAGTGAAGCGTACGACTATGGCTACACCTTC	CASSEAYDYGYTF
TRBV29-1	TRBJ2-4	.	.	TGCGCCTTCTCTGTCTTAGCCAAAAACATTCAGTACTTC	CAFSVLAKNIQYF
TRBV18	TRBJ1-6	.	.	TGTGCCAGCTCACCACGGGATTCACCCCTCCACTTT	CASSPRDSPLHF
TRBV28	TRBJ2-5	TRBD1	.	TGTGCCAGCAGCCTGGAACAGGGGGCTGGGGAGACCCAGTACTTC	CASSLEQGAGETQYF
TRBV5-1	TRBJ2-7	.	.	TGCGCCAGCAGCAAGGAGGAGGAGGGGACCTACGAGCAGTACTTC	CASSKEEEGTYEQYF
TRBV27	TRBJ2-1	TRBD1	.	TGTGCCAGCAGTTTATCGGCAGGGGGCTCCTACAATGAGCAGTTCTTC	CASSLSAGGSYNEQFF
TRBV18	TRBJ1-6	.	.	TGTGCCAGCTCACCAGGTATTGGAGCAGTTAATTCACCCCTCCACTTT	CASSPGIGAVNSPLHF
TRBV28	TRBJ2-7	.	.	TGTGCCAGCAGTTTATGGACAGAATCCTACGAGCAGTACTTC	CASSLWTESYEQYF
TRBV2	TRBJ1-2	TRBD1	.	TGTGCCAGCAGGGCTACAGGGGGCGCATTTGGCTACACCTTC	CASRATGGAFGYTF
TRBV6-2/TRBV6-3	TRBJ1-1	.	.	TGTGCCAGCAGTTACATAACTCGTCCGGCTTTCTTT	CASSYITRPAFF
TRBV9	TRBJ1-2	TRBD1	.	TGTGCCAGCAGCGCCTTCGACGACAGGGGGACTGCTGGCTACACCTTC	CASSAFDDRGTAGYTF
TRBV11-3	TRBJ2-1	TRBD2	.	TGTGCCAGCAGCTTAGGACCCTTGGCGGGAGGCCTGGGGAATGAGCAGTTCTTC	CASSLGPLAGGLGNEQFF
TRBV13	TRBJ1-2	TRBD1	.	TGTGCCAGCAGCCTACAGGGGTTCGGCTACACCTTC	CASSLQGFGYTF
TRBV3-1/TRBV3-2	TRBJ2-1	.	.	TGTGCCAGCAGCCAAGATTTGGGGGGTTTCAATGAGCAGTTCTTC	CASSQDLGGFNEQFF
TRBV7-9	TRBJ1-2	.	.	TGTGCCAGCAGCTTAACCCAGGATGGCTACACCTTC	CASSLTQDGYTF
TRBV5-8	TRBJ1-1	.	.	TGTGCCAGCAGCTTTAATGGGAACACTGAAGCTTTCTTT	CASSFNGNTEAFF
TRBV5-1	TRBJ2-1	.	.	TGCGCCAGCAGCTTGACCGATGAGCAGTTCTTC	CASSLTDEQFF
TRBV7-8	TRBJ2-7	.	few	TGTGCCAGCAGCCCCGGGACCCTGGTCTACGAGCAGTACTTC	CASSPGTLVYEQYF
TRBV18	TRBJ2-5	TRBD2	once	TGTGCCAGCTCACCTTCGGGGGGGAAAGAGACCCAGTACTTC	CASSPSGGKETQYF
TRBV7-9	TRBJ2-5	TRBD1	.	TGTGCCAGCAGCTTGGTACAGGGGGTTGAGACCCAGTACTTC	CASSLVQGVETQYF
TRBV7-2	TRBJ1-3	TRBD1	.	TGTGCCAGCAGCCTACAGGGGTTTGGAAACACCATATATTTT	CASSLQGFGNTIYF
TRBV6-5	TRBJ1-5	TRBD1	.	TGTGCCAGCAGTCTCTCGACAGGGGGCAATCAGCCCCAGCATTTT	CASSLSTGGNQPQHF
TRBV4-3	TRBJ2-3	TRBD2	.	TGCGCCAGCAGCCAAGAGAGCCTAGCGGGAAGCACAGATACGCAGTATTTT	CASSQESLAGSTDTQYF
TRBV7-2	TRBJ1-4	TRBD1	.	TGTGCCAGCAGCTTAGGAGGACAGGGGACTGAAAAACTGTTTTTT	CASSLGGQGTEKLFF
TRBV28	TRBJ2-1	TRBD2	.	TGTGCCAGCAGTTTCCCTTTGTCTAGCGGGCCCTACAATGAGCAGTTCTTC	CASSFPLSSGPYNEQFF